The 5 T cell receptor beta chains reported below all come from one sample, sequenced in a study of tumor-infiltrating lymphocytes in primary liver carcinoma. Constant-region priming of about 0.5 ug total RNA yielded TCR beta cDNA. Nested multiplex PCR, run for three rounds with slightly modified ARM-PCR, yielded TCR beta libraries. The first two PCR rounds used TRBV1-TRBV30 forward primers with a C-beta reverse primer, nine to ten cycles each. TCRdb re-called the multiplex PCR reads with MiXCR, one entry per CDR3 protein. Of more than 30,000 distinct CDR3 sequences in the sample, 70% to 80% were seen once. Joint extraction of RNA and DNA used roughly 19-32 mg of bulk tissue that was unsorted. The sequenced material came from liver tumor tissue from sampling region 5. Subset given: tumor region T5, tumor centre. The receptors derive from a man aged 40-49 years with primary liver carcinoma and hepatitis B virus infection.

To note about this clonotype: A junction end diverges from the germline sequence, so it may reflect a read error. This chain links TRBV11-2 with TRBJ2-7, with TRBD1 matching 9 bases. Germline-derived CDR1 and CDR2 are SGHAT and FQNNGV. The CDR3 spans 16 residues. The CDR3 protein is CTSGFIQGAIYNEQYF. Here the CDR3 DNA reads TGTACCAGCGGCTTCATACAGGGGGCCATATATAACGAGCAGTACTTC.

This clonotype was found a few times. One end of the junction does not line up with germline, which may come from a read error. The CDR3 DNA reads as TGTGCCAGAAGCTTAGCGCGGGATGTTTACACCGGGGAGCTGTTTTTT. Its protein is CARSLARDVYTGELFF. J is TRBJ2-2 and V is TRBV13, with a weak D call TRBD2 (6 bases). Looked up from germline, CDR1 is PRHDT and CDR2 is FYEKMQ (reference sequence). The CDR3 has 16 amino acids.

As regards this clonotype: The CDR3 does not end in the conserved phenylalanine or tryptophan, so this is likely a read error. The V and J genes are TRBV11-2 and TRBJ2-7; 7 nucleotides line up with TRBD1. Germline assignment: CDR1 SGHAT and CDR2 FQNNGV. This CDR3 has 16 amino acids. CDR3 region: CANSFYQAGGRYYQYL. The CDR3 coding sequence is TGTGCCAACAGCTTTTATCAGGCAGGGGGTCGCTACTACCAGTACTTA.

With regard to this clonotype: This sequence may be a read error, since a much larger clone differs from it by one base. The chain links TRBV28 to TRBJ2-2; 8 bases match TRBD2. The CDR3 covers 15 residues. The germline gives CDR1 MDHEN, CDR2 SYDVKM. CDR3 sequence reads: CASSYSGKNTVELFF. CDR3 nucleotide sequence: TGTGCCAGCAGCTATAGCGGGAAGAACACCGTGGAGCTGTTTTTT.

This clonotype has just a few counts. This chain connects TRBV19 to TRBJ2-3; D might be TRBD2 (6 bases). V lost 7 bases and J 3 bases, leaving 17 bases between the germline ends. This CDR3 region has 15 residues. CDR1 is LNHDA, CDR2 SQIVND, per germline (reference sequence). The CDR3 nucleotides are TGTGCCAGTAATTCGGGCGCAGGGAGGACAGATACGCAGTATTTT. This encodes CASNSGAGRTDTQYF. Complete variable domain (other parts from reference TRBV19 and TRBJ2-3): DGGITQSPKYLFRKEGQNVTLSCEQNLNHDAMYWYRQDPGQGLRLIYYSQIVNDFQKGDIAEGYSVSREKKESFPLTVTSAQKNPTAFYLCASNSGAGRTDTQYFGPGTRLTVL.